The 16 T cell receptor beta chains given below trace back to one sample, sequenced in a study of T cells in Graves' hyperthyroidism and ophthalmopathy. Amplified regions were TCR beta CDR3 sequences from RNA transcripts. The primer set for the first-round RT-PCR of the TCR CDR3 was HTBI. TCRdb used MiXCR to reprocess the multiplex PCR reads, holding one entry per CDR3 protein. The sample has hundreds of thousands of distinct CDR3 sequences, 14% to 15% seen once. Sample: blood. Every receptor here comes from a man younger than 35 with Graves' ophthalmopathy.

The chain carries TRBV28 and TRBJ2-7; D gene ambiguous. Germline V gives CDR1 MDHEN, CDR2 SYDVKM. The V end lost 5 bases, the J end lost 5 bases, and 16 bases lay between the germline ends. This CDR3 contains 14 residues. The CDR3 DNA follows: TGTGCCAGCAGTGATCCTCCTGAACGCGACGAGCAGTACTTC. Its protein is CASSDPPERDEQYF.

The rearrangement uses TRBV5-1 and TRBJ2-7; D is unclear. The CDR3 contains 14 residues. Trimming removed 4 bases from V and 4 bases from J, with 15 bases in between. CDR1 and CDR2 (germline): SGHRS, YFSETQ. The CDR3: CASSQDLGLYEQYF. In nucleotides, the CDR3 is TGCGCCAGCAGCCAAGATCTGGGTTTATACGAGCAGTACTTC.

This clonotype was seen many times. V is TRBV20-1 and J is TRBJ2-3, with TRBD2 identical over 7 bases. J was trimmed by 3 bases and V by 5 bases; bases with no gene match: 5. The length of the CDR3 is 13 residues. Germline assignment: CDR1 DFQATT and CDR2 SNEGSKA (reference sequence). CDR3 DNA sequence: TGCAGTGCTTTTTTTAGCGGGACAGATACGCAGTATTTT. Amino acids: CSAFFSGTDTQYF.

There are many counts of this clonotype. The chain carries TRBV12-3 or TRBV12-4 and TRBJ2-3; no clear D. Trimming removed 6 bases from V and 0 bases from J, with 16 bases in between. CDR3 size: 16 residues. The CDR3 DNA sequence: TGTGCCAGCAGCTCCGGTAGAGCCCCTAGCACAGATACGCAGTATTTT. Its translation: CASSSGRAPSTDTQYF.

This chain links TRBV15 with TRBJ2-3; D not certain. V was pared by 0 bases and J by 6 bases, with 7 bases between. Germline V CDR1 and CDR2: LNHNV, YYDKDF (reference sequence). The CDR3 length is 13 residues. CDR3 bases: TGTGCCACCAGCAGAGATTGGTCCGATACGCAGTATTTT. Translated: CATSRDWSDTQYF.

This rearrangement joins TRBV20-1 to TRBJ2-1, with 9 nucleotides matching TRBD2. V shed 5 bases and J 0 bases; nucleotides not matched to a gene: 2. The CDR3 totals 14 residues. The germline V gene has CDR1 DFQATT and CDR2 SNEGSKA (reference sequence). CDR3 in amino acids: CSAGAGGSYNEQFF. The CDR3 nucleotides read TGCAGTGCTGGAGCGGGAGGCTCCTACAATGAGCAGTTCTTC.

This clonotype was seen many times. The chain carries TRBV12-3 or TRBV12-4 and TRBJ2-2, with D unresolved. This CDR3 spans 12 amino acids. V was shortened by 6 bases and J by 6 bases, with 8 bases between the two germline ends. CDR3 amino acids: CASRKGPGELFF. DNA of the CDR3: TGTGCCAGCAGGAAGGGCCCCGGGGAGCTGTTTTTT.

The table lists this clonotype with many counts. CDR3 sequence: CASSNSPWETQYF. CDR3 nucleotide sequence: TGCGCCAGCAGCAACAGCCCCTGGGAGACCCAGTACTTC. The chain combines TRBV5-1 with TRBJ2-5; no clear D gene. There are 13 residues in the CDR3. V lost 4 bases and J lost 5, with 12 bases in between. Germline values: CDR1 SGHRS, CDR2 YFSETQ. The full variable domain, in which reference TRBV5-1 and TRBJ2-5 provide the parts outside the CDR3, is KAGVTQTPRYLIKTRGQQVTLSCSPISGHRSVSWYQQTPGQGLQFLFEYFSETQRNKGNFPGRFSGRQFSNSRSEMNVSTLELGDSALYLCASSNSPWETQYFGPGTRLLVL.

This clonotype was seen repeatedly, ten times or more. The V call is TRBV6-1, the J call TRBJ2-7; D not resolved. Germline V gene sequence: CDR1 MNHNS, CDR2 SASEGT. The length of the CDR3 is 13 residues. V lost 5 bases and J 0 bases, leaving 8 bases between the germline ends. CDR3 in amino acids: CASSRRNSYEQYF. In nucleotides, the CDR3 is TGTGCCAGCAGTCGACGGAACTCCTACGAGCAGTACTTC.

The chain carries TRBV5-8 and TRBJ1-4, with D unresolved. The V gene's germline CDR1 is SGHTS and CDR2 YDEGEE. The V end was cut by 0 bases, the J end by 5 bases, with 5 bases between. This CDR3 has 13 residues. This CDR3 is CASSLDQNEKLFF. CDR3 sequence (DNA): TGTGCCAGCAGCTTGGATCAGAATGAAAAACTGTTTTTT.

This clonotype was recorded at least ten times. The chain recombines TRBV20-1 with TRBJ1-2; D may be TRBD1 (6 bases). This CDR3 region has 13 residues. V was trimmed by 3 bases and J by 6 bases, leaving 14 bases between them. Germline lookup yields CDR1 DFQATT and CDR2 SNEGSKA (reference sequence). CDR3: CSARTGSGDGYTF. CDR3 DNA: TGCAGTGCTAGGACAGGTTCAGGGGATGGCTACACCTTC.

This clonotype was seen repeatedly, ten times or more. CDR3 sequence reads: CSARPEQYSNQPQHF. The CDR3 DNA sequence: TGCAGTGCTCGTCCGGAACAGTATAGCAATCAGCCCCAGCATTTT. The chain couples TRBV20-1 to TRBJ1-5, with D uncertain. Trimming pared 5 bases from V and 0 bases from J, leaving 14 bases between. The CDR3 sequence is 15 residues long. In germline, CDR1 is DFQATT, CDR2 SNEGSKA (reference sequence).

The table lists this clonotype with a few counts. The chain carries TRBV5-6 and TRBJ1-2; 11 bases match TRBD1. Germline V gives CDR1 SGHDT, CDR2 YYEEEE. V shed 4 bases, J shed 8 bases, and the junction held 7 bases outside the gene matches. This CDR3 is built from 14 residues. The CDR3 region is CASSPGQGVRGYTF. DNA of the CDR3: TGTGCCAGCAGCCCGGGACAGGGGGTCCGGGGCTACACCTTC.

This chain connects TRBV10-3 to TRBJ2-5; perhaps TRBD2 as D (6 bases). The CDR3 is 14 residues long. Germline V gene lookup returns CDR1 ENHRY and CDR2 SYGVKD. V lost 5 bases and J lost 5, with 15 bases in between. Written as DNA, the CDR3 is TGTGCCATCAGTCCAGCGGGCCTGGGGGAGACCCAGTACTTC. It encodes CAISPAGLGETQYF.

This clonotype was counted at least ten times. The chain employs TRBV13 and TRBJ2-3; no definite D call. Germline-derived CDR1 and CDR2 are PRHDT and FYEKMQ (reference sequence). The CDR3 covers 14 residues. V gave up 4 bases and J gave up 5 bases, with 13 bases separating them. CDR3 bases: TGTGCCAGCAGCTCCGGGCCAAATCTAGATACGCAGTATTTT. This sequence encodes CASSSGPNLDTQYF.

The table lists this clonotype with a count of one. This may be a read error, as it is one base from a much larger clone. The gene calls are TRBV3-1 and TRBJ1-2; no definite D call. CDR3 length: 14 amino acids. The germline gives CDR1 LGHDT, CDR2 YNNKEL (reference sequence). CDR3 nucleotide sequence: TGTGCCAGCAGCCAACAATCAACTAACTATGGCCACACCTTC. It yields the protein CASSQQSTNYGHTF.